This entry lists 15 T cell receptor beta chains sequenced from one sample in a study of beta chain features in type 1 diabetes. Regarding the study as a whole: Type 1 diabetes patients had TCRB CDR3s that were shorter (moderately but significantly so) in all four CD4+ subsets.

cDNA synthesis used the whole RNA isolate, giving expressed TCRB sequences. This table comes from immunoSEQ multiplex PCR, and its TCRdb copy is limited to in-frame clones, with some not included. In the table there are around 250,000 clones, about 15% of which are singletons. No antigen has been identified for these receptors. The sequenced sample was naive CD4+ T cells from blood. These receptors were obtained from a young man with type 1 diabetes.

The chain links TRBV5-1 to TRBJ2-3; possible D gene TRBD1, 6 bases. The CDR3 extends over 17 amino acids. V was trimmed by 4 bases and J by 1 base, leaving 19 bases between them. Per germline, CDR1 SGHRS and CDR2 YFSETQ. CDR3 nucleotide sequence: TGCGCCAGCAGCCAATCAAGGACAGCGGAGGGCACAGATACGCAGTATTTT. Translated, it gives CASSQSRTAEGTDTQYF.

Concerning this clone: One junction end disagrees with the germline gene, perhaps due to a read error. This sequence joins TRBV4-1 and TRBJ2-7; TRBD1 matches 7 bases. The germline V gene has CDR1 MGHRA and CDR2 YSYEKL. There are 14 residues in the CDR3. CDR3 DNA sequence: TGCGCCAGCACCCAAAACAGGGGAACCTACGAGCAGTACTTC. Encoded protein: CASTQNRGTYEQYF.

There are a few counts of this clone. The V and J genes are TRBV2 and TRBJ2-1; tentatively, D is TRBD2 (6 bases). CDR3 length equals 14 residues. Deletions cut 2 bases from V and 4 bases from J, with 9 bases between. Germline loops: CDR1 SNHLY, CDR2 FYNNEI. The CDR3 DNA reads TGTGCCAGCAGTGAACTAGCGAGGTACAATGAGCAGTTCTTC. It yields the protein CASSELARYNEQFF. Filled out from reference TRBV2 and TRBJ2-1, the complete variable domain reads EPEVTQTPSHQVTQMGQEVILRCVPISNHLYFYWYRQILGQKVEFLVSFYNNEISEKSEIFDDQFSVERPDGSNFTLKIRSTKLEDSAMYFCASSELARYNEQFFGPGTRLTVL.

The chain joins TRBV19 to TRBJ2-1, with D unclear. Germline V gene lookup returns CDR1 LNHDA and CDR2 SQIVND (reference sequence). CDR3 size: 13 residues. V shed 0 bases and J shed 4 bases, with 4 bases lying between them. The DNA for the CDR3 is TGTGCCAGTAGTATAGAAGCGTACAATGAGCAGTTCTTC. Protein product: CASSIEAYNEQFF.

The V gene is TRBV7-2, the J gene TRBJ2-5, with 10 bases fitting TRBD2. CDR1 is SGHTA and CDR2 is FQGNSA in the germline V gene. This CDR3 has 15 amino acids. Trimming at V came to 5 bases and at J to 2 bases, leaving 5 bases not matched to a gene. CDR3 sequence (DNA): TGTGCCAGCAGCATTAGCGGGAGGCTTCAAGAGACCCAGTACTTC. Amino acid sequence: CASSISGRLQETQYF.

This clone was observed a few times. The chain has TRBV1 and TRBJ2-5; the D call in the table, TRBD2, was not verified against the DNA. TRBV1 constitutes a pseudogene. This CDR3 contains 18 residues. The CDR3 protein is CTSSLGTSGGPTQETQYF. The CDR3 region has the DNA TGCACCAGCAGCCTGGGGACTAGCGGGGGGCCCACCCAAGAGACCCAGTACTTC.

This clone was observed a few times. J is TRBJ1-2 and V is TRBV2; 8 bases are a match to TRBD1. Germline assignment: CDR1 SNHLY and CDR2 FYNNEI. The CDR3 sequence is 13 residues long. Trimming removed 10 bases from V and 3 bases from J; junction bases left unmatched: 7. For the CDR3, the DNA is TGTGCCACCGTTGAGGACAGGGACTATGGCTACACCTTC. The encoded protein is CATVEDRDYGYTF.

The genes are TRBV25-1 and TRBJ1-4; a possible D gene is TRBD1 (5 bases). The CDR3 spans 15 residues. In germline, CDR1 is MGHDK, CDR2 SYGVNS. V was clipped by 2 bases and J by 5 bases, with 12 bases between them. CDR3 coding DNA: TGTGCCAGCAGTGAACCCAGGGAAACCAATGAAAAACTGTTTTTT. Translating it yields CASSEPRETNEKLFF.

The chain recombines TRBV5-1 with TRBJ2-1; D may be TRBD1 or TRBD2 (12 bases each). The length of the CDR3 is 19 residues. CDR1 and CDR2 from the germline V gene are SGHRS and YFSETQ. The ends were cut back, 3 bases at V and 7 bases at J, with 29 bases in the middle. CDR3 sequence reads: CASSSGQGATSGRLNEQFF. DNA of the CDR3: TGCGCCAGCAGCTCGGGACAGGGGGCGACTAGCGGGAGACTAAATGAGCAGTTCTTC. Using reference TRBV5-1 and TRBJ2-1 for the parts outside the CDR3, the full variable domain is KAGVTQTPRYLIKTRGQQVTLSCSPISGHRSVSWYQQTPGQGLQFLFEYFSETQRNKGNFPGRFSGRQFSNSRSEMNVSTLELGDSALYLCASSSGQGATSGRLNEQFFGPGTRLTVL.

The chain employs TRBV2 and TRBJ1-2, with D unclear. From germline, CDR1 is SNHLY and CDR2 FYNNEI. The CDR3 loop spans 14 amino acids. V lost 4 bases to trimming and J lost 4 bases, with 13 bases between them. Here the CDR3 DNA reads TGTGCCAGCAGTGTCTCTACAGAAGTCTATGGCTACACCTTC. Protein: CASSVSTEVYGYTF.

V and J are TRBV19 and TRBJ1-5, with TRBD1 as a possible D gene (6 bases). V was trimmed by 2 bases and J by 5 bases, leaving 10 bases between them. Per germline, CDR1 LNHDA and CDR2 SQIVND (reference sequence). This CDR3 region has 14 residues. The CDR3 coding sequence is TGTGCCAGTAGTATATCGGACAGCCATCAGCCCCAGCATTTT. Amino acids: CASSISDSHQPQHF.

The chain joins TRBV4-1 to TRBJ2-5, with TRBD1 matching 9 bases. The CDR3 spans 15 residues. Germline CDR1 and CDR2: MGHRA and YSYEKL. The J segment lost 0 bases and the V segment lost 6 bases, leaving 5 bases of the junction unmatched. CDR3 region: CASRWTGANQETQYF. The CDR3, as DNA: TGCGCCAGCAGGTGGACAGGGGCCAACCAAGAGACCCAGTACTTC.

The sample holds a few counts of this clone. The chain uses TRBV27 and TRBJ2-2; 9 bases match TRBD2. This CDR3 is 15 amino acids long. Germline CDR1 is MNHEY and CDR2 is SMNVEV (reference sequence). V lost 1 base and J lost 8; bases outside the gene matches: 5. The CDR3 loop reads CASSLFASGIGELFF. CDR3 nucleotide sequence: TGTGCCAGCAGTTTATTTGCTAGCGGGATTGGGGAGCTGTTTTTT.

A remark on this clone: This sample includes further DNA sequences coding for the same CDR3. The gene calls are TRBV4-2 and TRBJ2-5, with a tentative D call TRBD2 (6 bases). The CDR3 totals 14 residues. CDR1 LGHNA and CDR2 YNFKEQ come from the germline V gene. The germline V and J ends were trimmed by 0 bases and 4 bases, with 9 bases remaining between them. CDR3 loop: CASSQELAGETQYF. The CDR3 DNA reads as TGTGCCAGCAGCCAAGAACTAGCTGGAGAGACCCAGTACTTC.

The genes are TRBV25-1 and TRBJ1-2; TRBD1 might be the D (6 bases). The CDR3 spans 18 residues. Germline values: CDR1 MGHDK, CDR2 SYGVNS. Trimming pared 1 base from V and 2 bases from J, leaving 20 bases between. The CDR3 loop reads CASSESWPSTGINYGYTF. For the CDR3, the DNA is TGTGCCAGCAGTGAATCGTGGCCTTCGACAGGAATAAACTATGGCTACACCTTC.